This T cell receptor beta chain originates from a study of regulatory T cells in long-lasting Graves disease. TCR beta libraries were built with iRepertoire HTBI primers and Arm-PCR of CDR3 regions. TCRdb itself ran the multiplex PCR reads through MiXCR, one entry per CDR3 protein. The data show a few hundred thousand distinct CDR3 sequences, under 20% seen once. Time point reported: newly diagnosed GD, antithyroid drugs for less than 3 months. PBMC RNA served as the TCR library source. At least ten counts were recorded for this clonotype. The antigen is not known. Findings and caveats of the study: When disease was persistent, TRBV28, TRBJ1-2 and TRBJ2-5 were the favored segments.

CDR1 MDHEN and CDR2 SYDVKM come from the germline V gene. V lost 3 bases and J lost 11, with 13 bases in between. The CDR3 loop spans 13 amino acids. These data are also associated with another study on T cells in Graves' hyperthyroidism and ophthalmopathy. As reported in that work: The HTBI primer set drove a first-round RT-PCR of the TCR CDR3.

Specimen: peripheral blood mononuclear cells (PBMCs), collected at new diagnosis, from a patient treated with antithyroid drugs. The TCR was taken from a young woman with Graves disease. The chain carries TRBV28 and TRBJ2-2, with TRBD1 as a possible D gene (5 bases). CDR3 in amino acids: CASSLGRWGELFF. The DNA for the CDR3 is TGTGCCAGCAGTTTGGGTCGGTGGGGCGAGCTGTTTTTT.